Ten or more counts support the clone carrying this T cell receptor beta chain. The target antigen is unknown. Germline V lookup: CDR1 MNHEY, CDR2 SVGAGI. This CDR3 is built from 15 residues. The V and J ends lost 3 bases and 7 bases, in that order; junction bases with no gene match: 6. The source of the sample is a study of blood T cells in healthy people across ages. General study results and limits: Total diversity from one million sequenced T cells was likely underestimated. Long-lived donors exceeded aged donors in naive CD4+ cells and diversity.

PBMCs numbering at least 6 million were isolated per sample. The second PCR ran about 6 to 11 cycles with a sample-barcoded 5' primer and J-beta primers. Each cDNA molecule, via a template-switch adaptor with 12 random nucleotides, was tagged. TCRdb re-derived calls from the 5' RACE reads in MiXCR, one entry per CDR3 protein. The sample carries some 1,800,000 distinct CDR3 sequences, about 39% recorded once. The sample comprised blood. The rearrangement uses TRBV6-5 and TRBJ2-1, with 10 nucleotides matching TRBD2. The TCR originated in a human donor in good health. The CDR3 sequence: CASSYLGTSVNEQFF. CDR3 DNA: TGTGCCAGCAGTTATCTTGGGACTAGCGTAAATGAGCAGTTCTTC.